The clone carrying this T cell receptor (beta chain) came up many times. What it binds is unknown. Libraries of naive CD8 T cells were made from around 20,000 to 1,000,000 sorted cells. They used 10%, 30% or 50% RNA. V gave up 6 bases and J gave up 5 bases, with 16 bases separating them. The CDR3 consists of 13 residues. Germline CDR1 is SQVTM and CDR2 is ANQGSEA. The data were taken from a study of molecular identifiers for immune sequencing clone quantification. As for the study in general: In the replicates, RNA derived from around 20,000 or 99,000 naive CD8 cells was divided into five parts, and four were sequenced. Study outcomes and limitations: Barcode sharing among identical TCR molecules could make large clones appear smaller.

TCRdb called the PCR reads again in MiXCR, with one record for every CDR3 protein. The sample shows 90,000 or so distinct CDR3 sequences, around 23% of them seen only once. This clonotype originated in a human donor in good health. Some libraries in this study had Jurkat cell RNA spiked in. Specimen: naive CD8+ T cells from blood, with Jurkat cell RNA spiked in. Sample subset: FACS-sorted CD8+CD4-CCR7+CD45RA+ naive T cells. The chain couples TRBV29-1 to TRBJ2-5, with a possible D match to TRBD1 (5 bases). The CDR3 loop reads CSVWGSSLETQYF. The CDR3, as DNA: TGCAGCGTCTGGGGCTCTTCTTTGGAGACCCAGTACTTC.